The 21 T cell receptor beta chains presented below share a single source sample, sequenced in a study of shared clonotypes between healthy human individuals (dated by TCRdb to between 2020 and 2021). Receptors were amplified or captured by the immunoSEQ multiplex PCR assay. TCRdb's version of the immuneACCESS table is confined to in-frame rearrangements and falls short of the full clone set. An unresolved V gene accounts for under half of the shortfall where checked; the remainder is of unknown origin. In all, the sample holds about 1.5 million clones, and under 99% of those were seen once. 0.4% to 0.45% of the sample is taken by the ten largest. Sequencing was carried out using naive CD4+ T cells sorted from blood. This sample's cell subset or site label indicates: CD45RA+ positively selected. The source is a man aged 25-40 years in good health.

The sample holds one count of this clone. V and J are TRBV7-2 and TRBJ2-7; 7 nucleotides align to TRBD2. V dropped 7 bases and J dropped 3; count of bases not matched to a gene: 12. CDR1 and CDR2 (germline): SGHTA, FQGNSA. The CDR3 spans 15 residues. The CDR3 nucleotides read TGTGCCAGCAACCTAGCCGCGGGAGTAGTCTACGAGCAGTACTTC. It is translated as CASNLAAGVVYEQYF. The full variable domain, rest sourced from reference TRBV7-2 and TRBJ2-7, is GAGVSQSPSNKVTEKGKDVELRCDPISGHTALYWYRQSLGQGLEFLIYFQGNSAPDKSGLPSDRFSAERTGGSVSTLTIQRTQQEDSAVYLCASNLAAGVVYEQYFGPGTRLTVT.

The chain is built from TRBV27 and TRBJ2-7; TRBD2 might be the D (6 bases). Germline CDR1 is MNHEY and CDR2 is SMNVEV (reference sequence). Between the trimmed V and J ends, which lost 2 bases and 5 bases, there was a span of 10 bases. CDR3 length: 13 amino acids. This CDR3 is CASSLGWGDEQYF. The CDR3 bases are TGTGCCAGCAGTTTAGGGTGGGGGGACGAGCAGTACTTC.

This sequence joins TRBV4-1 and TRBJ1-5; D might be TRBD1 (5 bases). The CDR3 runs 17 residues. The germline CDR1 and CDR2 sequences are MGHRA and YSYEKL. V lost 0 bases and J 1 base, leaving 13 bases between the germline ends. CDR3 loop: CASSQERGKPSNQPQHF. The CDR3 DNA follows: TGCGCCAGCAGCCAAGAACGGGGGAAACCCAGCAATCAGCCCCAGCATTTT.

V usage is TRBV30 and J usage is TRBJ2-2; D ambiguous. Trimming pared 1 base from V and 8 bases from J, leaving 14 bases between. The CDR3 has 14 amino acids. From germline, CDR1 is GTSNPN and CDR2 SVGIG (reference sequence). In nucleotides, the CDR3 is TGTGCCTGGAGTGGCCTAATTTCAGGAGGGGAGCTGTTTTTT. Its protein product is CAWSGLISGGELFF.

In nucleotides, the CDR3 is TGTGCCAGCAGCCAATCCCAGGGGACGCCCCAGCATTTT. It encodes CASSQSQGTPQHF. The rearrangement uses TRBV14 and TRBJ1-5, with D possibly matching TRBD1 (6 bases). Germline V gene lookup returns CDR1 SGHDN and CDR2 FVKESK. The CDR3 covers 13 residues. V gave up 2 bases and J gave up 9 bases, with 11 bases separating them.

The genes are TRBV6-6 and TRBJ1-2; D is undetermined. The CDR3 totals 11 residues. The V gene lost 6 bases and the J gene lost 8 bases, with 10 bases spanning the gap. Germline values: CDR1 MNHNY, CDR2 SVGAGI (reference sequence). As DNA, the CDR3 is TGTGCCAGCAGCCCCCTAGTAGGCTACACCTTC. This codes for CASSPLVGYTF.

The CDR3 coding sequence is TGTGCCAGCTCACCCGGGACAGGGGGGAACGAGCAGTACTTC. This translates into CASSPGTGGNEQYF. The chain carries TRBV18 and TRBJ2-7; 11 positions agree with TRBD1. The trim removed 3 bases at V and 5 bases at J, leaving 3 bases unmatched. The germline V gene has CDR1 KGHSH and CDR2 LQKENI. The CDR3 loop spans 14 amino acids.

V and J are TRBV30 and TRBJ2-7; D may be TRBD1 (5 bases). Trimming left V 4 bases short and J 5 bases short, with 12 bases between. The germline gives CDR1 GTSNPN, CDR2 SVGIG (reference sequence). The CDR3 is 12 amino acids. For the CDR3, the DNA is TGTGCCTGGACTAGGAAGGGGAACGAGCAGTACTTC. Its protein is CAWTRKGNEQYF.

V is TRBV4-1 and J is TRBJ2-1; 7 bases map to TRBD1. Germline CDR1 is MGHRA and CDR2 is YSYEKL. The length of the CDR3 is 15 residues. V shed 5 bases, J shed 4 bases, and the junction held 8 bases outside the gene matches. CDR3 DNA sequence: TGCGCCAGCAGCGAAGGGACAGCCCTATACAATGAGCAGTTCTTC. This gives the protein CASSEGTALYNEQFF.

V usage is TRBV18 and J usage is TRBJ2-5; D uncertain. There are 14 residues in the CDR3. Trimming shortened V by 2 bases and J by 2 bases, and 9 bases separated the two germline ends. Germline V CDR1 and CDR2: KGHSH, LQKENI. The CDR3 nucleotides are TGTGCCAGCTCACCAGGTCCTAGTCAAGAGACCCAGTACTTC. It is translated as CASSPGPSQETQYF.

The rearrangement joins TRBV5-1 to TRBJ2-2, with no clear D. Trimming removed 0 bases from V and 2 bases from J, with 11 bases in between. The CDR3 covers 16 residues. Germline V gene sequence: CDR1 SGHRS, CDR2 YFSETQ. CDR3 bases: TGCGCCAGCAGCTTGGTTCCGCTTACCAACACCGGGGAGCTGTTTTTT. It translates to CASSLVPLTNTGELFF.

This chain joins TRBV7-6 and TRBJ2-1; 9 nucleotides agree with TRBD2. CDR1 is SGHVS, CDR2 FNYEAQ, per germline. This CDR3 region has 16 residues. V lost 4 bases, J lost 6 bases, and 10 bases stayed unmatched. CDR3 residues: CASSSTVGLAGNEQFF. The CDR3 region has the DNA TGTGCCAGCAGCTCGACCGTGGGACTAGCCGGCAATGAGCAGTTCTTC. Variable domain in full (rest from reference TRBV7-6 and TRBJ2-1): GAGVSQSPRYKVTKRGQDVALRCDPISGHVSLYWYRQALGQGPEFLTYFNYEAQQDKSGLPNDRFSAERPEGSISTLTIQRTEQRDSAMYRCASSSTVGLAGNEQFFGPGTRLTVL.

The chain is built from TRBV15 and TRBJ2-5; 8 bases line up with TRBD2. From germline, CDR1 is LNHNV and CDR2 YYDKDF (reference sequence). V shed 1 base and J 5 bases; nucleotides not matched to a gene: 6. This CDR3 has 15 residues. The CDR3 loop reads CATSRVFGTRETQYF. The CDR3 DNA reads TGTGCCACCAGCAGAGTTTTTGGGACTAGGGAGACCCAGTACTTC.

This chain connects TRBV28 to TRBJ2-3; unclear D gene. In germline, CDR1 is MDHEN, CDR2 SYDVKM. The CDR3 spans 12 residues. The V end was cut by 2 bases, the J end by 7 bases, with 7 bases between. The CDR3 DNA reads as TGTGCCAGCAGTTTAGGCTGGAATACGCAGTATTTT. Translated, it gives CASSLGWNTQYF.

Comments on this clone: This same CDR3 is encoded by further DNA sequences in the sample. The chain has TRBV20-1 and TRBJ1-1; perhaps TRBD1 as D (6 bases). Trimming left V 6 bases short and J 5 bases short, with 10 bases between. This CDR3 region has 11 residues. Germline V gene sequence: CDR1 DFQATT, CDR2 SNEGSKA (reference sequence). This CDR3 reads CSAPDRTEAFF. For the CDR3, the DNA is TGCAGTGCCCCCGACAGGACTGAAGCTTTCTTT.

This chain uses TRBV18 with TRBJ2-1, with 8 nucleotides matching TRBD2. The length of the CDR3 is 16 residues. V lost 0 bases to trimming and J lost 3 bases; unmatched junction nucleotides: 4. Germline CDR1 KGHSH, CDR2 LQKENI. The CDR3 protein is CASSPPERGLYNEQFF. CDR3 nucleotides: TGTGCCAGCTCACCACCGGAGCGGGGGCTCTACAATGAGCAGTTCTTC.

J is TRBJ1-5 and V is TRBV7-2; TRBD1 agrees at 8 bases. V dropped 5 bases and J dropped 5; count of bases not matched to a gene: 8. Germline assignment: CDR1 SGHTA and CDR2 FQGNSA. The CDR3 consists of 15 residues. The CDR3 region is CASSQGTGNYQPQHF. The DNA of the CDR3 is TGTGCCAGCAGCCAGGGGACAGGAAATTATCAGCCCCAGCATTTT.

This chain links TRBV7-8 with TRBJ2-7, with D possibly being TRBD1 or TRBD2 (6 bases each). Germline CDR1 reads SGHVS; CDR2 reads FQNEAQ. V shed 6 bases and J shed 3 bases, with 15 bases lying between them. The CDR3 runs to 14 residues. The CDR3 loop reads CASRPPGAHYEQYF. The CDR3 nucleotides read TGTGCCAGCAGACCACCGGGGGCCCACTACGAGCAGTACTTC. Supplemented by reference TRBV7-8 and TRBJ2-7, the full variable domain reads GAGVSQSPRYKVAKRGQDVALRCDPISGHVSLFWYQQALGQGPEFLTYFQNEAQLDKSGLPSDRFFAERPEGSVSTLKIQRTQQEDSAVYLCASRPPGAHYEQYFGPGTRLTVT.

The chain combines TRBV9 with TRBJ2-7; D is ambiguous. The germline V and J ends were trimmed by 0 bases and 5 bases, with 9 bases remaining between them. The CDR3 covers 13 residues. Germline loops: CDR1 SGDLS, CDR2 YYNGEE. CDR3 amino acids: CASSVDPRDEQYF. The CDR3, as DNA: TGTGCCAGCAGCGTAGATCCCCGAGACGAGCAGTACTTC.

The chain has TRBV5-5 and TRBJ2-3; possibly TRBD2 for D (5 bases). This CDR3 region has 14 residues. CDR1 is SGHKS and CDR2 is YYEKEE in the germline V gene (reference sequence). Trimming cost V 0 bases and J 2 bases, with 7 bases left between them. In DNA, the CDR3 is TGTGCCAGCAGCTTGGTAGCGACCACAGATACGCAGTATTTT. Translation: CASSLVATTDTQYF.

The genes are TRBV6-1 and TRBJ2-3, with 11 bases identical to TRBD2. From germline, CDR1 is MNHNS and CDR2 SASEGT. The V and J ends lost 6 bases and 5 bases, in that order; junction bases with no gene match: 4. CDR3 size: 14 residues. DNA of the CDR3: TGTGCCAGCAGATATGGACTAGCGGGAGATACGCAGTATTTT. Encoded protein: CASRYGLAGDTQYF.